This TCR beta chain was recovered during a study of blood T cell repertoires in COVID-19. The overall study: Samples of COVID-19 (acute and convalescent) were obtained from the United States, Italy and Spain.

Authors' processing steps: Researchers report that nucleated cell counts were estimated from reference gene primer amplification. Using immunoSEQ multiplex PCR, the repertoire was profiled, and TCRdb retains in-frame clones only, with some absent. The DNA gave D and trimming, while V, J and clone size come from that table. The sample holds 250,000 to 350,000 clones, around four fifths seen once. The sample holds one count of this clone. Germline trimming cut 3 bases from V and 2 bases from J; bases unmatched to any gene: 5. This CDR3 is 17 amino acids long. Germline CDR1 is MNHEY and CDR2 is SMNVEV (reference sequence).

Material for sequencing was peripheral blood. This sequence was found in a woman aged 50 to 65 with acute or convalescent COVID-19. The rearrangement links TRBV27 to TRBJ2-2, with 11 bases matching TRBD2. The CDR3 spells CASSFRGTSGNTGELFF. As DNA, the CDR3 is TGTGCCAGCAGTTTTCGAGGGACTAGCGGAAACACCGGGGAGCTGTTTTTT.